This T cell receptor (beta chain) came from a study of vaccination effects on CD4 cells after COVID-19 (dated by TCRdb to 2021 to 2024). Looking at the study overall: In the ViraFEST assay, PBMC were stimulated with viral peptide pools, and antigen-specific CD4+ T cell clonotypes were then identified by expansion using TCR sequencing. Across the study, the median time from the second dose to post-vaccine sampling was 72 days (range 14 to 241). Approximately 2.1 million PBMC per well were cultured in IMDM with about 4.8% human AB serum, 10 IU/ml IL-2 and gentamicin, plus 10 ug/ml peptides. The study compared SARS-CoV-2 spike-specific CD4+ TCR repertoires before and after mRNA vaccination in COVID-19 convalescent patients and infection-naive vaccine recipients. The full study included over 8 COVID-19 convalescent patients and several SARS-CoV-2-naive healthy vaccine recipients. Cultures from other donors in the study were sequenced using the Oncomine TCR Beta short-read assay on an Illumina iSeq 100.

General study outcomes and caveats: The study was limited by a small number of convalescent patients and lacked early post-infection timepoints. In healthy vaccine recipients, vaccine-induced clones were almost all SARS-CoV-2 mono-reactive, with only 1 of 255 being cross-reactive with common cold coronaviruses. At late post-vaccination timepoints, both infection-induced and vaccine-induced clones showed marked clonal contraction, consistent with waning T cell responses.

V ends up 5 bases short and J 8 bases short, with an unmatched junction base count of 7. The CDR3 runs 14 residues from the cysteine to the phenylalanine. The sequence is cut down to CDR3 DNA, 42 bases in frame from base 1. Looking up the germline V gene yields CDR1 KGHSH and CDR2 LQKENI. The library was obtained by the immunoSEQ multiplex PCR assay. DNA from the CD4+ T cells that had been cultured and isolated underwent TCR beta CDR3 sequencing. As for the authors' bioinformatics: Non-productive TCR sequences were removed and reads were trimmed to the CDR3 region, keeping CDR3s of at least 7 amino acids. The MANAFEST web app was used to pick out antigen-specific clonotypes by comparing their expansion in peptide wells with that in reference cultures. Positive clones required FDR<0.05 expansion versus reference and all other wells, odds ratio above 5, and frequency above 0.1% in two replicate wells. Cross-reactive clonotypes were defined as significantly expanded in SARS-CoV-2 spike wells and in at least one common cold coronavirus spike condition. CDR3 similarity was assessed by Levenshtein distance using the stringdist R package, and unrooted trees were constructed with ape in R 3.6.1. TCRdb's version of the immuneACCESS table is confined to in-frame rearrangements and falls short of the full clone set. An unresolved V gene accounts for under half of the shortfall where checked; the remainder is of unknown origin. V and J calls and clone size are copied from that table; D and trimming were computed from the DNA. This sample gives over 45,000 clones in total; less than 85% of them show up just once. Of the sample, roughly 7.2% falls within the top ten clones.

In its sample, this clone was seen a few times. Its cognate antigen has yet to be identified. Base-call qualities are not available, and no considerably larger clone is one nucleotide away. After more than 9 days of culture, CD4+ T cells were isolated with the EasySep CD4+ T cell isolation kit. Two doses of either the BNT162b2 or the mRNA-1273 mRNA SARS-CoV-2 vaccine were administered to participants. None of the healthy vaccine recipients had a prior SARS-CoV-2 infection, which was confirmed by nucleocapsid antibody tests that came back negative both before and after vaccination. On days 3 and 7, half of the culture medium was replaced with fresh IL-2-containing medium. Unless noted otherwise, every peptide stimulation condition was cultured in triplicate wells. Using Ficoll-Paque Plus gradient centrifugation, PBMC were separated from whole blood and then either used fresh or cryopreserved at -140C. The QIAamp micro DNA kit was used to extract genomic DNA from the cultured CD4+ T cells.

The rearranged chain carries TRBV18 and TRBJ1-2; 11 middle bases align to TRBD1. The sequence was collected from a human donor who received a COVID-19 vaccine. This material consisted of CD4+ T cells from PBMCs cultured without peptide, taken after COVID-19 vaccination. The CDR3 sequence is CASSDRDRGTGYTF. The sequenced DNA is TGTGCCAGCTCAGACCGGGACAGGGGGACCGGCTACACCTTC.